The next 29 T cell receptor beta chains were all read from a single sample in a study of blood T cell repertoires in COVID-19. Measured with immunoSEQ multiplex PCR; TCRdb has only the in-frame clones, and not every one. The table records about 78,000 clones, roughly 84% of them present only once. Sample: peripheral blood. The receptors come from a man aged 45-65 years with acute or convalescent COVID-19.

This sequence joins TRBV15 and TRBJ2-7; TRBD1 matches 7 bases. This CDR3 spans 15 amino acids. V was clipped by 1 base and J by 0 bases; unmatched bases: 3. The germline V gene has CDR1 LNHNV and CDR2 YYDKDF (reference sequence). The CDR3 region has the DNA TGTGCCACCAGCAGAGGCCGGGACAGCTCCTACGAGCAGTACTTC. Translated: CATSRGRDSSYEQYF.

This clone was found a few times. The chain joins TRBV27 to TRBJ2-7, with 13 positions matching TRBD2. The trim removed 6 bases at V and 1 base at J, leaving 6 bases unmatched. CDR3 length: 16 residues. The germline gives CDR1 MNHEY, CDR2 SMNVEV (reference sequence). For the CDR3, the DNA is TGTGCCAGCAGCCCAAGGGGACTAGCGGGATCCTACGAGCAGTACTTC. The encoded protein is CASSPRGLAGSYEQYF.

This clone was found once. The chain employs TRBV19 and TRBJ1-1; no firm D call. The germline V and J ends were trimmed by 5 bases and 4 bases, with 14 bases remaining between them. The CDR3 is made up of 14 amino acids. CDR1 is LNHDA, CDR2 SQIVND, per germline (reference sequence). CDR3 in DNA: TGTGCCAGTAGTTACAGTGAGATAAGCACTGAAGCTTTCTTT. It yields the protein CASSYSEISTEAFF.

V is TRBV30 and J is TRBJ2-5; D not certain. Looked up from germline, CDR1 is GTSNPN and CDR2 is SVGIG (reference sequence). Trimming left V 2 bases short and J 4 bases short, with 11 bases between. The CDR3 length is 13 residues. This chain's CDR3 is CAWSLRVRETQYF. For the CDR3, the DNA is TGTGCCTGGAGTCTTCGTGTCCGAGAGACCCAGTACTTC.

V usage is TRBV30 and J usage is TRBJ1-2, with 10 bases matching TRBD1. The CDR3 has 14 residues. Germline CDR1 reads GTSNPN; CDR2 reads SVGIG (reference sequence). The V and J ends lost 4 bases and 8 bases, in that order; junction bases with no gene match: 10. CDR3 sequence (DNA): TGTGCCTGGACCCCGGACAGGGGGTCTAGGGGCTACACCTTC. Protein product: CAWTPDRGSRGYTF.

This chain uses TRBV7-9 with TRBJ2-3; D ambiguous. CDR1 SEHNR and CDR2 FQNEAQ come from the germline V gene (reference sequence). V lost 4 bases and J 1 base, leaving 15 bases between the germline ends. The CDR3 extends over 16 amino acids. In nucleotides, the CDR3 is TGTGCCAGCAGCTCCTACCCCGGCGGAGGCACAGATACGCAGTATTTT. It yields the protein CASSSYPGGGTDTQYF.

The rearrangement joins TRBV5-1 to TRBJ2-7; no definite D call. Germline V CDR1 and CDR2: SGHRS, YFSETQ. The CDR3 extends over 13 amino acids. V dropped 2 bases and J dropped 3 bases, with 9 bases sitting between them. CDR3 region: CASSFTTSYEQYF. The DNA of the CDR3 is TGCGCCAGCAGCTTCACTACCAGCTACGAGCAGTACTTC.

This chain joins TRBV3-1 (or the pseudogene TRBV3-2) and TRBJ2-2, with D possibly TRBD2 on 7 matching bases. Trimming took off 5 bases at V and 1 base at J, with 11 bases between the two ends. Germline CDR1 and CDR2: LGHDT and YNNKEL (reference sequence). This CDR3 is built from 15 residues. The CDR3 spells CASSRGGLNTGELFF. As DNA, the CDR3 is TGTGCCAGCAGCAGGGGGGGGTTGAACACCGGGGAGCTGTTTTTT.

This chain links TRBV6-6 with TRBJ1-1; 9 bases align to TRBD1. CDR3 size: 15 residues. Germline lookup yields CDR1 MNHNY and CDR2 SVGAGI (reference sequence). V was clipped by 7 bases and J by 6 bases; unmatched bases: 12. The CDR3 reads CASTLSGQGTPEAFF. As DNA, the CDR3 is TGTGCCAGCACCTTATCGGGACAGGGAACGCCTGAAGCTTTCTTT.

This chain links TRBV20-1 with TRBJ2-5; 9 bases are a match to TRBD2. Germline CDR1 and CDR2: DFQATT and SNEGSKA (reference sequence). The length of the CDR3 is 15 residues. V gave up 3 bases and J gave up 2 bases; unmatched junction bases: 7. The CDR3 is CSASGSGGRQETQYF. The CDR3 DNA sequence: TGCAGTGCTAGTGGTAGCGGGGGCCGGCAAGAGACCCAGTACTTC.

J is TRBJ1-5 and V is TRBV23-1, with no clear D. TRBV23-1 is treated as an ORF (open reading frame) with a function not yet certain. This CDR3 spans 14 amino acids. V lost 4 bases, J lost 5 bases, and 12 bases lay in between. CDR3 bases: TGCGCCAGCAGTCTCTCACAGAGATATCAGCCCCAGCATTTT. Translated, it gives CASSLSQRYQPQHF.

CDR3 sequence (DNA): TGTGCCAGCAGTTTAGGGGGCGGGCCGGCCCGAGAAGCTTTCTTT. Its translation: CASSLGGGPAREAFF. The chain couples TRBV28 to TRBJ1-1, with D perhaps matching TRBD1 (6 bases). The CDR3 consists of 15 residues. The germline CDR1 and CDR2 sequences are MDHEN and SYDVKM. Between the trimmed V and J ends, which lost 2 bases and 8 bases, there was a span of 18 bases. Using reference TRBV28 and TRBJ1-1 for the parts outside the CDR3, the full variable domain is DVKVTQSSRYLVKRTGEKVFLECVQDMDHENMFWYRQDPGLGLRLIYFSYDVKMKEKGDIPEGYSVSREKKERFSLILESASTNQTSMYLCASSLGGGPAREAFFGQGTRLTVV.

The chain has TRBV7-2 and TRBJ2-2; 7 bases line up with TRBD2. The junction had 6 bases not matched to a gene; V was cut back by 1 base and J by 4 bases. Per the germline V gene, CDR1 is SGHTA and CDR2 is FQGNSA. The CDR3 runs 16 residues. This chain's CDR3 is CASSLVGGVPTGELFF. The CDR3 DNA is TGTGCCAGCAGCTTAGTGGGGGGGGTGCCCACCGGGGAGCTGTTTTTT. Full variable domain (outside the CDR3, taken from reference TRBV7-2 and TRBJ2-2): GAGVSQSPSNKVTEKGKDVELRCDPISGHTALYWYRQSLGQGLEFLIYFQGNSAPDKSGLPSDRFSAERTGGSVSTLTIQRTQQEDSAVYLCASSLVGGVPTGELFFGEGSRLTVL.

The CDR3 is CASSIIYGSTDTQYF. CDR3 nucleotide sequence: TGTGCCAGTAGTATAATCTACGGTAGCACAGATACGCAGTATTTT. The V gene is TRBV19, the J gene TRBJ2-3; no reliable D call. This CDR3 is 15 amino acids long. Germline V gene sequence: CDR1 LNHDA, CDR2 SQIVND (reference sequence). V lost 2 bases and J 0 bases, leaving 9 bases between the germline ends.

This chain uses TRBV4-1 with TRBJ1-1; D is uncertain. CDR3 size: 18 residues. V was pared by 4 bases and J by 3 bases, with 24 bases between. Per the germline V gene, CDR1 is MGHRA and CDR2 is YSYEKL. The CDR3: CASSRMMIQRGGDTEAFF. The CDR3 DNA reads TGCGCCAGCAGCCGCATGATGATCCAGCGGGGAGGAGACACTGAAGCTTTCTTT.

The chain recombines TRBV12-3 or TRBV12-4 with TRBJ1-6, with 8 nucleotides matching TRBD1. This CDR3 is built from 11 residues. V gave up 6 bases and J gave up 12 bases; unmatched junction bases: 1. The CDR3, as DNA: TGTGCCAGCAGAACAGGGGGACCCCTCCACTTT. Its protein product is CASRTGGPLHF.

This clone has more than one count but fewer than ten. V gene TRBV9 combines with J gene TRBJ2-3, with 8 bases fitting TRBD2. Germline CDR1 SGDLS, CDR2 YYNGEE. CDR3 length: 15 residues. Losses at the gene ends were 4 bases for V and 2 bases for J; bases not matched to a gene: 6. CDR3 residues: CASSLTRGDTDTQYF. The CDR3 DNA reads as TGTGCCAGCAGCCTCACGCGGGGGGACACAGATACGCAGTATTTT.

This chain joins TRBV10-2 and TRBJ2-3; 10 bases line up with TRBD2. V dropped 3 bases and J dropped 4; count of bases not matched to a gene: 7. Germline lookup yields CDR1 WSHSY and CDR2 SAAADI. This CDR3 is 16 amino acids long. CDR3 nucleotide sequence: TGCGCCAGCAGTGATCAAATAGCGGGAGGTGCAGATACGCAGTATTTT. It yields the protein CASSDQIAGGADTQYF.

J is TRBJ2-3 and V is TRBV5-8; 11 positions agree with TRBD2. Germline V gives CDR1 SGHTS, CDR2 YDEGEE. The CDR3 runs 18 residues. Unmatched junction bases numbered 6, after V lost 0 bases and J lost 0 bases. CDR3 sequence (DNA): TGTGCCAGCAGCTTGGCTACGACTAGCGGGGCTAGCACAGATACGCAGTATTTT. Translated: CASSLATTSGASTDTQYF.

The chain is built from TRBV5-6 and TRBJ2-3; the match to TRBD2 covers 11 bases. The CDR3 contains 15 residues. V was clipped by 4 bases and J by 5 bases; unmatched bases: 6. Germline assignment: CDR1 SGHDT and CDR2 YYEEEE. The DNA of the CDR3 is TGTGCCAGCAGCCCAGGGACTAGCGGCCGAGATACGCAGTATTTT. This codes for CASSPGTSGRDTQYF. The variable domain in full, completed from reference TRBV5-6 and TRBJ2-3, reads DAGVTQSPTHLIKTRGQQVTLRCSPKSGHDTVSWYQQALGQGPQFIFQYYEEEERQRGNFPDRFSGHQFPNYSSELNVNALLLGDSALYLCASSPGTSGRDTQYFGPGTRLTVL.

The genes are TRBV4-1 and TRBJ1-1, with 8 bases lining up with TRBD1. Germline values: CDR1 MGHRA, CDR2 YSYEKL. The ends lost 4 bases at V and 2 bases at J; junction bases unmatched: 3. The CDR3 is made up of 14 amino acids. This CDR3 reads CASSRGQGNTEAFF. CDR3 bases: TGCGCCAGCAGCCGAGGACAGGGCAACACTGAAGCTTTCTTT.

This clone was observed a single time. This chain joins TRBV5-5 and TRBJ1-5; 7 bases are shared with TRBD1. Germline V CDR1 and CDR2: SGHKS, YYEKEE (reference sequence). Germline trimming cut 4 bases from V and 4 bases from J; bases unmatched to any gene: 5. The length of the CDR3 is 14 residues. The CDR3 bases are TGTGCCAGCAGCCTCGGACAGGAAAATCAGCCCCAGCATTTT. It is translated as CASSLGQENQPQHF.

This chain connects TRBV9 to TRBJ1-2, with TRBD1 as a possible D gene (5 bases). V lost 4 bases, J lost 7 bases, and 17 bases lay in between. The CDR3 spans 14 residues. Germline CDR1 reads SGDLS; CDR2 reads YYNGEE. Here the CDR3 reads CASSLEGRVGGYTF. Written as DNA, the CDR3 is TGTGCCAGCAGCTTAGAGGGCAGGGTGGGTGGCTACACCTTC.

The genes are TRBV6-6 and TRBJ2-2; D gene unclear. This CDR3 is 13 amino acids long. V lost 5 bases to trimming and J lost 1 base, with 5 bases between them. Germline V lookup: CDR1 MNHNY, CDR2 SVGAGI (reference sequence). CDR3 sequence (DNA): TGTGCCAGCAGTCAACAGAACACCGGGGAGCTGTTTTTT. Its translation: CASSQQNTGELFF.

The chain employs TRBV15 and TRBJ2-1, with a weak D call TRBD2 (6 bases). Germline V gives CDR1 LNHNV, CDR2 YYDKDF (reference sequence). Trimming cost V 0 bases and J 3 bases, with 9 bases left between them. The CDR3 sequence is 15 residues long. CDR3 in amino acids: CATSRDGGIYNEQFF. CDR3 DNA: TGTGCCACCAGCAGAGACGGCGGGATCTACAATGAGCAGTTCTTC.

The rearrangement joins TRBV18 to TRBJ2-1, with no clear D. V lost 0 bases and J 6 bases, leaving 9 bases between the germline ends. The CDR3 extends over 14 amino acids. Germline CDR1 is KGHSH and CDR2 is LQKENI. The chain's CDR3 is CASSPPPRRNEQFF. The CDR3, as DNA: TGTGCCAGCTCACCACCCCCTAGGCGCAATGAGCAGTTCTTC. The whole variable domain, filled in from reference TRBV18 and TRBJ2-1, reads NAGVMQNPRHLVRRRGQEARLRCSPMKGHSHVYWYRQLPEEGLKFMVYLQKENIIDESGMPKERFSAEFPKEGPSILRIQQVVRGDSAAYFCASSPPPRRNEQFFGPGTRLTVL.

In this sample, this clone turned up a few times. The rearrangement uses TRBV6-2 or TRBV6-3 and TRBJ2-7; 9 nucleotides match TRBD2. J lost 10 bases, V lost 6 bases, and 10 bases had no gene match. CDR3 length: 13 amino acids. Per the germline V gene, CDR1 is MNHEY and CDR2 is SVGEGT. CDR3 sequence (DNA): TGTGCCAGCAGCACACTAGCGGGCCAACATCAGTACTTC. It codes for CASSTLAGQHQYF.

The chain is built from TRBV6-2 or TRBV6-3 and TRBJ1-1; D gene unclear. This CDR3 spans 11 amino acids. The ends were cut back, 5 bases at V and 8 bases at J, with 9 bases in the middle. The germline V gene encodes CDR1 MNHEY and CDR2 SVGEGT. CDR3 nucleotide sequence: TGTGCCAGCAGTGTGGCCCAGGAAGCTTTCTTT. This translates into CASSVAQEAFF.

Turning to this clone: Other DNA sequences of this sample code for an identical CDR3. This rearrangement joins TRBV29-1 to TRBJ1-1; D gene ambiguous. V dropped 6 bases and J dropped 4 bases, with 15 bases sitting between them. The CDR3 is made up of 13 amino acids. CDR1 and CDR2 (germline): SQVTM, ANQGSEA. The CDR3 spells CSVSGGDRTEAFF. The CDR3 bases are TGCAGCGTGAGTGGCGGCGATCGCACTGAAGCTTTCTTT.